The text below deals with one T cell receptor beta chain. Germline V gene sequence: CDR1 MNHEY, CDR2 SVGAGI. Between the trimmed V and J ends, which lost 4 bases and 6 bases, there was a span of 9 bases. The CDR3 extends over 13 amino acids. This specimen comes from a study of shared clonotypes between healthy human individuals. Deep was the level at which the assay was run. The data were produced by immunoSEQ multiplex PCR, yet TCRdb's version contains in-frame clones alone and is incomplete. This table has 2 million to 2.5 million clones, 90% to 96% appearing once. The sequencing input was naive CD4+ T cells sorted from blood. As for subset: CD45RA+ positively selected. This clonotype originated in a man in his late teens or twenties in good health. This chain links TRBV6-5 with TRBJ2-2; the D is unclear. The CDR3 DNA reads TGTGCCAGCAGTTCGCAGTCCCCCGGGGAGCTGTTTTTT. Protein product: CASSSQSPGELFF.